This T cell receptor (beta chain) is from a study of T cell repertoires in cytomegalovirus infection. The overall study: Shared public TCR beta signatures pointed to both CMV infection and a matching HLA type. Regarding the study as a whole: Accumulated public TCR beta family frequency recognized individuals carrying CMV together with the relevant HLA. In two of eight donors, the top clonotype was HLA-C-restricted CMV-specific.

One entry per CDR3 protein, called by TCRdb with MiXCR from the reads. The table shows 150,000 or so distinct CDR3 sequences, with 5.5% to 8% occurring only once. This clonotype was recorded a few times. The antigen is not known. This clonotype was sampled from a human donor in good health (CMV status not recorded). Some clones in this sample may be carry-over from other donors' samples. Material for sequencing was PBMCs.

CDR3 in DNA: TGTGCCAGCAGTGGACAGGGGGAGAGAGAGACCCAGTACTTC. Its translation is CASSGQGERETQYF. The rearrangement joins TRBV2 to TRBJ2-5; 9 bases agree with TRBD1. The CDR3 consists of 14 residues. Unmatched junction bases numbered 4, after V lost 4 bases and J lost 4 bases. Germline CDR1 is SNHLY and CDR2 is FYNNEI.